The 6 T cell receptor beta chains given below trace back to one sample, sequenced in a study of T cells in Graves' hyperthyroidism and ophthalmopathy. TCR beta CDR3 regions were amplified from RNA transcripts. In the first-round RT-PCR of the TCR CDR3, the HTBI primer set was used. TCRdb re-derived calls from the multiplex PCR reads in MiXCR, one entry per CDR3 protein. This table holds roughly 560,000 distinct CDR3 sequences, over 12% found once. Input material: blood. The receptors were sampled from a woman aged 35 to 49 with Graves' ophthalmopathy.

This clonotype has a handful of counts. The chain couples TRBV9 to TRBJ1-1; 7 bases are a match to TRBD1. Looked up from germline, CDR1 is SGDLS and CDR2 is YYNGEE. CDR3 size: 13 residues. With 7 bases clipped from V and 3 bases from J, the junction kept 6 bases outside the gene matches. CDR3 nucleotide sequence: TGTGCCAGCGGCCGGGACAGAGACACTGAAGCTTTCTTT. Translation: CASGRDRDTEAFF.

This clonotype was detected a few times. The chain has TRBV28 and TRBJ2-3; D could derive from TRBD1 or TRBD2 (6 bases each). V lost 4 bases and J 5 bases, leaving 16 bases between the germline ends. Germline V gives CDR1 MDHEN, CDR2 SYDVKM. The CDR3 totals 15 residues. CDR3 coding DNA: TGTGCCAGCAGTTCCTCGGGGGCGCAACAAGATACGCAGTATTTT. Translating gives CASSSSGAQQDTQYF.

The chain links TRBV5-1 to TRBJ2-2; 7 bases are a match to TRBD2. V trimming: 2 bases; J trimming: 1 base; junction bases outside the gene matches: 2. The CDR3 is 15 amino acids. In germline, CDR1 is SGHRS, CDR2 YFSETQ. CDR3 sequence (DNA): TGCGCCAGCAGCTTTGAGCGGGAGAACACCGGGGAGCTGTTTTTT. Protein: CASSFERENTGELFF.

This clonotype has ten or more counts. The rearrangement uses TRBV12-3 or TRBV12-4 and TRBJ1-5; D is undetermined. V lost 3 bases to trimming and J lost 0 bases, with 9 bases between them. The CDR3 is 15 residues long. CDR3 bases: TGTGCCAGCAGTTTTCTGCAATCTAGCAATCAGCCCCAGCATTTT. Its translation: CASSFLQSSNQPQHF.

The sample holds many counts of this clonotype. The J gene is TRBJ1-1, the V gene TRBV28; TRBD1 is a possible D gene (6 bases). The CDR3 is made up of 15 amino acids. Deletions cut 2 bases from V and 0 bases from J, with 10 bases between. Germline V gene lookup returns CDR1 MDHEN and CDR2 SYDVKM. The CDR3 here is CASSLPSGVNTEAFF. The CDR3 nucleotides are TGTGCCAGCAGTTTACCCTCAGGGGTGAACACTGAAGCTTTCTTT.

This rearrangement joins TRBV7-9 to TRBJ1-5; D call uncertain. V lost 6 bases and J 4 bases, leaving 16 bases between the germline ends. CDR1 and CDR2 from the germline V gene are SEHNR and FQNEAQ (reference sequence). CDR3 length equals 15 residues. In DNA, the CDR3 is TGTGCCAGCAGTTATGGTGGGATCAAAAATCAGCCCCAGCATTTT. Its protein is CASSYGGIKNQPQHF.